A single T cell receptor beta chain is shown here with its context. Clones were read by immunoSEQ multiplex PCR, and TCRdb kept only the in-frame ones, dropping some. The table records 150,000 or so clones, 70% to 85% of them present only once. The data were taken from a study of blood T cell repertoires in COVID-19. Overall study: The origin of the acute and convalescent COVID-19 samples was the United States, Italy and Spain.

The sequenced sample consisted of peripheral blood. The source is a woman aged 80 or over with acute or convalescent COVID-19.

The CDR3 sequence: CSVALVAGTGTYNTEAFF. The CDR3 bases are TGCAGCGTTGCCCTAGTCGCGGGGACAGGGACTTACAACACTGAAGCTTTCTTT. The rearrangement joins TRBV29-1 to TRBJ1-1, with TRBD1 matching 9 bases. V trimming: 4 bases; J trimming: 2 bases; junction bases outside the gene matches: 17. Germline values: CDR1 SQVTM, CDR2 ANQGSEA. The CDR3 consists of 18 residues.